This T cell receptor (beta chain) was recorded in a study of blood T cell repertoires in COVID-19 (dated by TCRdb to between 2020 and 2021). Broadly, across the study: Samples from collaborators originated in the United States, Italy and Spain and spanned both the acute and convalescent phases of COVID-19. Where available, HLA class I and class II types were obtained from metadata supplied by the sample provider rather than from assay-based typing. The dataset comprised deeply sampled blood TCRbeta repertoires from subjects exposed to, actively infected with, or recovered from COVID-19. The samples were drawn from two sources: the first 160 participants of the ongoing ImmuneRACE study, and fewer than 1,500 subjects contributed by 6 global collaborators. A freely available public database, intended as a resource for researchers studying the immune response to SARS-CoV-2, is where the repertoires were released. The material from the prospective study consisted of cDNA or gDNA derived from T cells, B-cell-depleted T cells, or PBMCs. A de-identified subject ID, COVID-19 status, age in years and sex were almost always included in the sample metadata. The investigation overall reported the following: How much clinical and demographic metadata was included differed by source and by participant, and the metadata was provided uncurated.

V is shortened by 5 bases, J by 3 bases, and the region joining them spans 14 bases. Reading the germline V gene (reference sequence) gives CDR1 LGHDT and CDR2 YNNKEL. Including the terminal cysteine and phenylalanine, the CDR3 comprises 14 residues. Only CDR3 DNA remains: 42 bases, in frame from the first base. One collaborating source in Seattle enrolled patients while the patients were actively infected and followed the patients over time throughout the course of disease. The collaborating institutions used their own protocols to collect whole blood in K2EDTA tubes. For TCRbeta analysis, collaborator samples were shipped as frozen whole blood, as isolated PBMCs, or as DNA extracted from either sample type. The immunoSEQ Assay, a bias-controlled multiplex PCR, was used to amplify TCRbeta CDR3 regions from genomic DNA. As for how the authors treated the data: The number of nucleated cells in each sample was estimated from the amplification of reference gene primers within the assay. To quantify the absolute abundance of each unique TCRbeta CDR3 rearrangement, sequence reads were collapsed and filtered. For each sample, productive Simpson clonality was calculated as the square root of Simpson's diversity index across productive rearrangements. TCRdb's version of the immuneACCESS table is confined to in-frame rearrangements and falls short of the full clone set. An unresolved V gene accounts for under half of the shortfall where checked; the remainder is of unknown origin. V and J calls plus clone size are reproduced from that table; the DNA served to infer D and trimming. This sample is represented by around 160,000 clones; just over 90% of them were singletons. The top ten hold under 2% of the sample.

Worth noting for this clone: What antigen it recognizes has not been identified. No clone much larger than this one lies a single base away; base qualities are absent.

Sequenced input: peripheral blood. The sequence derives from a woman aged 60-70 years with COVID-19, enrolled during active disease. Rearrangement joined TRBV3-1 (or the pseudogene TRBV3-2) to TRBJ2-7; the D gene is not confidently resolved. This receptor has the CDR3 CASSYGPTGYEQYF. The nucleotides are TGTGCCAGCAGCTACGGCCCAACGGGCTACGAGCAGTACTTC.